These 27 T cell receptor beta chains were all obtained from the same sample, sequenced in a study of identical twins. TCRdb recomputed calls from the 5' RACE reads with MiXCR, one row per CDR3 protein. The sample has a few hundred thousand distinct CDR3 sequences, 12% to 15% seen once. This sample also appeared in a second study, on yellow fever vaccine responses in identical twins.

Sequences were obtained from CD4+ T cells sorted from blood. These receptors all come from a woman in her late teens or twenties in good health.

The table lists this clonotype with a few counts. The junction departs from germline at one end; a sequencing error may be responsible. CDR3 sequence (DNA): TGTGCCAGCAGCTTCACCCCAGGTGCTGGGGAGCGGTTTTTT. This sequence encodes CASSFTPGAGERFF. The V gene is TRBV11-2, the J gene TRBJ2-2, with D perhaps TRBD2 (5 bases). The CDR3 runs 14 residues. CDR1 SGHAT and CDR2 FQNNGV come from the germline V gene.

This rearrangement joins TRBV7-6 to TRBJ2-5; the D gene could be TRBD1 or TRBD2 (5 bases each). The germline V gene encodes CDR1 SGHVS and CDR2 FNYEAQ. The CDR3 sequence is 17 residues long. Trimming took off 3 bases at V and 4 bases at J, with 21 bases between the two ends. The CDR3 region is CASSFRALRGGGETQYF. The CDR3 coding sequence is TGTGCCAGCAGCTTTCGGGCCTTACGGGGCGGTGGAGAGACCCAGTACTTC. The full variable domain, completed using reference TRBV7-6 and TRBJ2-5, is GAGVSQSPRYKVTKRGQDVALRCDPISGHVSLYWYRQALGQGPEFLTYFNYEAQQDKSGLPNDRFSAERPEGSISTLTIQRTEQRDSAMYRCASSFRALRGGGETQYFGPGTRLLVL.

CDR3 coding DNA: TGCGCCAGCAGCTTGGAAACAGGGGAAGGTGGCTACACCTTC. It yields the protein CASSLETGEGGYTF. The chain combines TRBV5-1 with TRBJ1-2; 7 bases map to TRBD1. CDR3 length equals 14 residues. The V segment lost 0 bases and the J segment 7 bases; nucleotides outside the gene matches: 6. CDR1 and CDR2 (germline): SGHRS, YFSETQ.

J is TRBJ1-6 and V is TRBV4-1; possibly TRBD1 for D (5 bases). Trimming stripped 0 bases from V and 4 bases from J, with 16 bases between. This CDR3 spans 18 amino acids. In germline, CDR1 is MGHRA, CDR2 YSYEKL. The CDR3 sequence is CASSQDIIGATYNSPLHF. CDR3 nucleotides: TGCGCCAGCAGCCAAGATATTATTGGGGCAACTTATAATTCACCCCTCCACTTT.

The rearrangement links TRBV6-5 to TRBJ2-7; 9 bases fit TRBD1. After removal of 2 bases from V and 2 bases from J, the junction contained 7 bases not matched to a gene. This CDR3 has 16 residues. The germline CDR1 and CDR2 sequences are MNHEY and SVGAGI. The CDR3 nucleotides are TGTGCCAGCAGTTACCCAGAGACAGGGGGGCCCTACGAGCAGTACTTC. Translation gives CASSYPETGGPYEQYF.

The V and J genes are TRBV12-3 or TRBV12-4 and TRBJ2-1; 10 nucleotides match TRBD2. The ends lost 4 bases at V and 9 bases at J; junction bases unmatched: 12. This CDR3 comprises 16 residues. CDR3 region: CASSSRAAGGQGEQFF. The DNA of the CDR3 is TGTGCCAGCAGTTCCCGGGCAGCGGGGGGGCAGGGTGAGCAGTTCTTC.

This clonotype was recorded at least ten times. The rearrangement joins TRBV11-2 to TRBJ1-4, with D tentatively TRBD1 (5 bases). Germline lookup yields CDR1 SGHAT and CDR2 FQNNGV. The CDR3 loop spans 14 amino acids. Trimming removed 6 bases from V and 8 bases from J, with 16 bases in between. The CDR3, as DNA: TGTGCCAGCAGAACAGGACGAGGTGGGGAAAAACTGTTTTTT. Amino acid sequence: CASRTGRGGEKLFF.

CDR3 in DNA: TGTGCCAGCAGCCCCCTGCGACTATCATACAATGAGCAGTTCTTC. Translation gives CASSPLRLSYNEQFF. J is TRBJ2-1 and V is TRBV12-3 or TRBV12-4, with D maybe TRBD2 (5 bases). Trimming removed 6 bases from V and 4 bases from J, with 16 bases in between. The CDR3 extends over 15 amino acids.

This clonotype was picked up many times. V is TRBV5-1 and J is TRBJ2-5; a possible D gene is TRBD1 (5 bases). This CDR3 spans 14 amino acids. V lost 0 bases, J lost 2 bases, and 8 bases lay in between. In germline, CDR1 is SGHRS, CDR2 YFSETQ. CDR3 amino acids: CASSLAGIQETQYF. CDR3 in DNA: TGCGCCAGCAGCTTGGCAGGGATTCAAGAGACCCAGTACTTC.

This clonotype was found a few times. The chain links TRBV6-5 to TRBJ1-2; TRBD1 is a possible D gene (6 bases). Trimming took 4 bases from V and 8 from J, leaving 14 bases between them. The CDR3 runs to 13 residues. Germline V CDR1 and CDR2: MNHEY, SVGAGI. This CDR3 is CASSSGTREGYTF. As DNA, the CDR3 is TGTGCCAGCAGTTCTGGGACACGGGAGGGCTACACCTTC.

This CDR3 reads CASSDRDNSPLHF. CDR3 nucleotides: TGTGCCAGCAGCGACAGGGATAATTCACCCCTCCACTTT. The chain employs TRBV3-1 and TRBJ1-6, with 7 bases identical to TRBD1. The CDR3 spans 13 residues. Germline V CDR1 and CDR2: LGHDT, YNNKEL (reference sequence). With V trimmed by 5 bases and J by 5 bases, 0 bases remained unmatched.

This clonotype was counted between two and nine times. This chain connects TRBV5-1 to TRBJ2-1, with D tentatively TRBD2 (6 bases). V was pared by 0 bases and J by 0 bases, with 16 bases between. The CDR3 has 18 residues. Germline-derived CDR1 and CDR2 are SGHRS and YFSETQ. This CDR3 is CASSLAAGLLSSYNEQFF. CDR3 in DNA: TGCGCCAGCAGCTTGGCTGCGGGACTCCTCAGCTCCTACAATGAGCAGTTCTTC.

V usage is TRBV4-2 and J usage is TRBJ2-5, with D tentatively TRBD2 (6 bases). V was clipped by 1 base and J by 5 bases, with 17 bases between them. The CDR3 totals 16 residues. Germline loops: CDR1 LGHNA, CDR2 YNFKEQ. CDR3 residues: CASSQGLGGAYETQYF. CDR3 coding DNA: TGTGCCAGCAGCCAAGGGCTCGGAGGGGCCTATGAGACCCAGTACTTC.

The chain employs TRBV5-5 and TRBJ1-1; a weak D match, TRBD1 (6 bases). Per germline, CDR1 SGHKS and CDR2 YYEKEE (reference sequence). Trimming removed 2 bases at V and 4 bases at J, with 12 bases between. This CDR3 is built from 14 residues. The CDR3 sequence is CASSFIQGTTEAFF. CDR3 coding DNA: TGTGCCAGCAGCTTTATCCAGGGGACCACTGAAGCTTTCTTT.

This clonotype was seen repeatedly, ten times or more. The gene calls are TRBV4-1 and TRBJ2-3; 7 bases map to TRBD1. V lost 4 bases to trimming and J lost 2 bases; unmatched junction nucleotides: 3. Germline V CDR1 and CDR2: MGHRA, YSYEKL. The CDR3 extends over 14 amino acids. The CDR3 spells CASSPQGITDTQYF. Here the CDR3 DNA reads TGCGCCAGCAGCCCACAGGGGATCACAGATACGCAGTATTTT.

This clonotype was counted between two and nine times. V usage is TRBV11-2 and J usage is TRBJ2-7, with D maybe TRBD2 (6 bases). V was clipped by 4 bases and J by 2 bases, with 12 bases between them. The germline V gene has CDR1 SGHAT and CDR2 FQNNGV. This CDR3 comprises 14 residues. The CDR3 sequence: CASSSLRETYEQYV. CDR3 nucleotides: TGTGCCAGCAGCTCCCTCCGGGAGACCTACGAGCAGTACGTC.

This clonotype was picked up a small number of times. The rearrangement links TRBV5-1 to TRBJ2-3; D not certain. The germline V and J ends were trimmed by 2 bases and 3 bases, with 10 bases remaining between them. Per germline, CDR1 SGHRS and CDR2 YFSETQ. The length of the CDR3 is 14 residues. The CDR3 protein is CASSLDSRTDTQYF. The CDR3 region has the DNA TGCGCCAGCAGCTTAGACTCCCGAACAGATACGCAGTATTTT.

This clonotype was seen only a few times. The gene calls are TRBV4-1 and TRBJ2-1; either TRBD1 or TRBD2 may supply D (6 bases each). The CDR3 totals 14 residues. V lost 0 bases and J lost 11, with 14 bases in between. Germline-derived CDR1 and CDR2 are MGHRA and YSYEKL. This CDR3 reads CASSQEGGQLKQFF. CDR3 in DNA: TGCGCCAGCAGCCAAGAGGGGGGCCAGCTGAAGCAGTTCTTC.

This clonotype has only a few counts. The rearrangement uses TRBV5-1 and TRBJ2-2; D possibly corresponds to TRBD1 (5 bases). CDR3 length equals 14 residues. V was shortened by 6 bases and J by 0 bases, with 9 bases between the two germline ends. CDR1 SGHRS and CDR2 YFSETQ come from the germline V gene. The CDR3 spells CASTDSPNTGELFF. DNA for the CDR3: TGCGCCAGCACAGACAGCCCGAACACCGGGGAGCTGTTTTTT. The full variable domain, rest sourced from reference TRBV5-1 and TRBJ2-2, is KAGVTQTPRYLIKTRGQQVTLSCSPISGHRSVSWYQQTPGQGLQFLFEYFSETQRNKGNFPGRFSGRQFSNSRSEMNVSTLELGDSALYLCASTDSPNTGELFFGEGSRLTVL.

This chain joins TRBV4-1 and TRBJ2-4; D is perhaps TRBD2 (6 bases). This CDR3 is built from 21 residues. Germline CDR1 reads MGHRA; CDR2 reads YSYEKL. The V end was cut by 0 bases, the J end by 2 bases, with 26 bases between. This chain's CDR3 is CASSQEPWVFSSVGTKNIQYF. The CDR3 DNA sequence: TGCGCCAGCAGCCAAGAGCCTTGGGTCTTTTCTAGCGTTGGGACCAAAAACATTCAGTACTTC.

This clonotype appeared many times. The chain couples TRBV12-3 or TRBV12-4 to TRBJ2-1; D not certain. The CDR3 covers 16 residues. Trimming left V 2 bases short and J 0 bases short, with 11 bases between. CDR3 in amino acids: CASSLRRESSYNEQFF. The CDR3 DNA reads TGTGCCAGCAGTTTACGACGAGAGAGCTCCTACAATGAGCAGTTCTTC.

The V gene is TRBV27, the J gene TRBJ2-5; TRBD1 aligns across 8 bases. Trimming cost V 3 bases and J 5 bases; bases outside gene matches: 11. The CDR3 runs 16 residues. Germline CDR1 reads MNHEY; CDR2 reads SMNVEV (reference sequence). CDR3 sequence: CASSFVGQGILETQYF. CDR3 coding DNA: TGTGCCAGCAGTTTTGTAGGACAGGGAATTTTGGAGACCCAGTACTTC.

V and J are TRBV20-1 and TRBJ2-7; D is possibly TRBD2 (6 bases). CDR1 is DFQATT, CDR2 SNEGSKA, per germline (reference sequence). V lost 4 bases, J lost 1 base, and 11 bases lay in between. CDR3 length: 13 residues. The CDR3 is CSAKGRWSYEQYV. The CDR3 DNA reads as TGCAGTGCTAAGGGGAGGTGGTCCTACGAGCAGTACGTC.

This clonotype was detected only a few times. The CDR3 nucleotides read TGCAGCGTCCGGACTAGCGGGAAGGGTGTCTACGAGCAGTACTTC. As protein: CSVRTSGKGVYEQYF. This rearrangement joins TRBV29-1 to TRBJ2-7; 12 nucleotides align to TRBD2. The germline gives CDR1 SQVTM, CDR2 ANQGSEA. The CDR3 spans 15 residues. V lost 6 bases and J lost 3; bases outside the gene matches: 9.

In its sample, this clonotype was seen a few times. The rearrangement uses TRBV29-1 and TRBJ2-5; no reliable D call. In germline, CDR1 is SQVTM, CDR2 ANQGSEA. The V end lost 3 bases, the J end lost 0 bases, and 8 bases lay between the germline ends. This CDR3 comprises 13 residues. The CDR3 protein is CSVESTNQETQYF. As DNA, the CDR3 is TGCAGCGTTGAGTCCACCAACCAAGAGACCCAGTACTTC.

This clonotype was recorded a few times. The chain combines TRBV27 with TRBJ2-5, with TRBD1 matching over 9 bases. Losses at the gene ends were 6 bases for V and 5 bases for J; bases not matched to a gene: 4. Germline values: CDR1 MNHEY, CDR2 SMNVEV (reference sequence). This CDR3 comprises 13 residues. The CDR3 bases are TGTGCCAGCAGACAGGGGGCAGCGGAGACCCAGTACTTC. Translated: CASRQGAAETQYF.

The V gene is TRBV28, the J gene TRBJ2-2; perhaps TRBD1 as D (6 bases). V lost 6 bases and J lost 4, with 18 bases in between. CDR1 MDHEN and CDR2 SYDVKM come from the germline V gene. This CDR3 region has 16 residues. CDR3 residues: CASSTDRTWGTGELFF. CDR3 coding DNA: TGTGCCAGCAGCACCGACAGGACTTGGGGCACCGGGGAGCTGTTTTTT.